Below are 9 T cell receptor beta chains sequenced from a single sample in a study of CD8 T cells in ankylosing spondylitis (dated by TCRdb to about 2017). These receptors' antigens are unknown. The library was made by 5' RACE. TCRdb shows the sequencer as Illumina HiSeq 2500. In-frame beta chains were kept once TCRdb had trimmed the public reads at Q25 with fastp and called clones with MiXCR. Under each unique CDR3 protein, matching rows form one entry showing the most common genes and DNA. The sample table shows 200,000 to 250,000 distinct CDR3 sequences, and approximately 7.4% are seen once. 14% of the sample is in the top ten clones. Overall study outcomes, separate from this receptor: Blood from ankylosing spondylitis patients appeared to be characterized by a TCR beta motif composed of eight or nine highly homologous amino acid variants.

Sequencing was carried out using blood, either unsorted or a sorted T cell fraction (not recorded which). The receptor source for this set is a male donor with ankylosing spondylitis.

This clonotype occurred a few times. The rearrangement links TRBV9 to TRBJ1-1; D not certain. Trimming took 9 bases from V and 1 from J, leaving 13 bases between them. This CDR3 is 13 amino acids long. Germline values: CDR1 SGDLS, CDR2 YYNGEE. CDR3 protein: CATTRVGNTEAFF. The CDR3 nucleotides are TGTGCCACCACAAGGGTTGGGAACACTGAAGCTTTCTTT.

V usage is TRBV9 and J usage is TRBJ2-2, with 9 bases matching TRBD1. CDR1 and CDR2 (germline): SGDLS, YYNGEE. CDR3 length: 16 amino acids. V lost 4 bases to trimming and J lost 5 bases; unmatched junction nucleotides: 9. In nucleotides, the CDR3 is TGTGCCAGCAGCCCACCCGGGACAGGGTGGACCGGGGAGCTGTTTTTT. It translates to CASSPPGTGWTGELFF.

This clonotype was recorded a few times. The J gene is TRBJ1-2, the V gene TRBV10-2; D remains unclear. Trimming removed 7 bases at V and 8 bases at J, with 17 bases between. The CDR3 loop spans 13 amino acids. Germline V CDR1 and CDR2: WSHSY, SAAADI. The CDR3 sequence: CASKGRPSGGYTF. The CDR3 nucleotides read TGCGCCAGCAAGGGCAGGCCATCGGGAGGCTACACCTTC.

At least ten counts were recorded for this clonotype. The junction departs from germline at one end; a sequencing error may be responsible. The chain recombines TRBV6-1 with TRBJ2-1; tentatively, D is TRBD2 (5 bases). This CDR3 has 13 amino acids. Germline values: CDR1 MNHNS, CDR2 SASEGT. The CDR3 reads CAATSDSHNEQFF. The CDR3 bases are TGTGCCGCCACTAGTGACTCCCACAATGAGCAGTTCTTC.

This clonotype showed up just once. A much bigger clone sits one base away, suggesting this may be a read error. The V call is TRBV9, the J call TRBJ2-7, with 9 bases identical to TRBD1. CDR1 SGDLS and CDR2 YYNGEE come from the germline V gene. The CDR3 is 15 amino acids. V shed 4 bases, J shed 4 bases, and the junction held 9 bases outside the gene matches. CDR3 sequence: CASSTRQGEPYEQYF. The CDR3 DNA reads TGTGCCAGCAGCACCCGACAGGGGGAACCTTACGAGCAGTACTTC.

This clonotype was seen many times. The chain recombines TRBV20-1 with TRBJ2-5; D unclear. CDR1 and CDR2 from the germline V gene are DFQATT and SNEGSKA (reference sequence). The CDR3 is 13 amino acids. V lost 1 base, J lost 7 bases, and 13 bases lay in between. The DNA of the CDR3 is TGCAGTGCTAGAGTGGTTAACAAGGGGACCCAGTACTTC. This gives the protein CSARVVNKGTQYF.

This clonotype came up a few times. The V and J genes are TRBV5-1 and TRBJ2-1; TRBD2 matches at 13 bases. From germline, CDR1 is SGHRS and CDR2 YFSETQ. The V and J ends lost 4 bases and 1 base, in that order; junction bases with no gene match: 17. The CDR3 totals 21 residues. The CDR3 loop reads CASSTGRRTSGSNWSYNEQFF. CDR3 DNA sequence: TGCGCCAGCAGCACGGGACGACGGACTAGCGGGAGCAATTGGTCCTACAATGAGCAGTTCTTC.

In its sample, this clonotype is large. V and J are TRBV20-1 and TRBJ2-7; D is tentatively TRBD1 or TRBD2 (5 bases each). Looked up from germline, CDR1 is DFQATT and CDR2 is SNEGSKA (reference sequence). V gave up 6 bases and J gave up 2 bases, with 14 bases separating them. The CDR3 is 13 amino acids. CDR3 region: CSALREGPYEQYF. The CDR3 nucleotides are TGCAGTGCCCTCCGCGAGGGGCCCTACGAGCAGTACTTC.

Ten or more counts support this clonotype. The chain combines TRBV27 with TRBJ2-7; TRBD2 matches at 8 bases. V lost 5 bases, J lost 2 bases, and 8 bases stayed unmatched. The CDR3 sequence is 15 residues long. The germline CDR1 and CDR2 sequences are MNHEY and SMNVEV (reference sequence). As DNA, the CDR3 is TGTGCCAGCAGTCTTTCTAGCGGGCCCGCCTACGAGCAGTACTTC. Its protein product is CASSLSSGPAYEQYF.